The clone carrying this TCR beta chain was detected a few times. These data belong to a study of Graves' ophthalmopathy and Graves' hyperthyroidism. PBMCs were isolated from a roughly 10 ml sample of fresh peripheral blood. This CDR3 region has 17 residues. Trimming cost V 0 bases and J 3 bases, with 17 bases left between them. Germline CDR1 and CDR2: DFQATT and SNEGSKA (reference sequence). Amplification targeted the TCR beta CDR3 regions, with RNA transcripts as the source material. HTBI primers served in a first-round RT-PCR, which a second-round multiplex PCR followed. TCRdb called the multiplex PCR reads again in MiXCR, with one record for every CDR3 protein. The sample consists of hundreds of thousands of distinct CDR3 sequences, more than 40% of them appearing once.

Source material: peripheral blood. The clonotype originates from an adult man with Graves' ophthalmopathy. The chain carries TRBV20-1 and TRBJ1-4; maybe TRBD1 (5 bases). In DNA form, the CDR3 reads TGCAGTGCTAGAGATCATAATTGGCAGGGCCCTAATGAAAAACTGTTTTTT. This sequence encodes CSARDHNWQGPNEKLFF.